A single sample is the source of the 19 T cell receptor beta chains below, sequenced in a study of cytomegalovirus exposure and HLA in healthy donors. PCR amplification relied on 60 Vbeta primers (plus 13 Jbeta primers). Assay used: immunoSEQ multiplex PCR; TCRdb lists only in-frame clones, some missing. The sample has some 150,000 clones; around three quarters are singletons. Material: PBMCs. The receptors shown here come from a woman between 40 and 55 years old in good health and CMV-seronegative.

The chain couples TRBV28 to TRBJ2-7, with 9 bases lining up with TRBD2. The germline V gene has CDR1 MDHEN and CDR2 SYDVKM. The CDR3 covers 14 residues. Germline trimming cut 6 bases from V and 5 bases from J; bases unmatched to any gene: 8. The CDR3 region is CASRNSGGGNEQYF. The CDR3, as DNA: TGTGCCAGCAGGAATAGCGGGGGCGGCAACGAGCAGTACTTC.

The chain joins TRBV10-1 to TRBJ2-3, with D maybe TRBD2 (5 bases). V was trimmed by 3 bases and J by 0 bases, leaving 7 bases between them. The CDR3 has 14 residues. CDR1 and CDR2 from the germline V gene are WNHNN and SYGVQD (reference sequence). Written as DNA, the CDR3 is TGCGCCAGCAGTGACGGCGGGAGCACAGATACGCAGTATTTT. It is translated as CASSDGGSTDTQYF.

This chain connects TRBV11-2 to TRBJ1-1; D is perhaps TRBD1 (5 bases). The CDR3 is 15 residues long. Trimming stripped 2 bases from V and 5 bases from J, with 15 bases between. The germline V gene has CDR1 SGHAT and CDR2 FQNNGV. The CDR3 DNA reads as TGTGCCAGCAGCTTATTGTGGGGCCTGGGGACTGAAGCTTTCTTT. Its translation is CASSLLWGLGTEAFF.

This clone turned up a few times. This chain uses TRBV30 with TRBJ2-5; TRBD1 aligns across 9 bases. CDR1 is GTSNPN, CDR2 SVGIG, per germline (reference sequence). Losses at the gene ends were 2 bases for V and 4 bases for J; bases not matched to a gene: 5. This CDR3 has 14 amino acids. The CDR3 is CAWSPSTGGETQYF. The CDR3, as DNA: TGTGCCTGGAGTCCTTCGACAGGGGGAGAGACCCAGTACTTC.

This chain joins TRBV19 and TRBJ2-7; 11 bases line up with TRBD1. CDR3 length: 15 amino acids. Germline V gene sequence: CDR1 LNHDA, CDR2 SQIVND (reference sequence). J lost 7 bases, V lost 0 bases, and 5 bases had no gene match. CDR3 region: CASSIDGTGGFEQYF. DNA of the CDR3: TGTGCCAGTAGTATAGATGGGACAGGGGGTTTTGAGCAGTACTTC.

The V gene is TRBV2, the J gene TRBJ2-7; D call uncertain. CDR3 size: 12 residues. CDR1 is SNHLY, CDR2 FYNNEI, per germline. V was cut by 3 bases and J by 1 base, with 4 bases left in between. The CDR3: CASSETSYEQYF. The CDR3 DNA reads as TGTGCCAGCAGTGAGACATCCTACGAGCAGTACTTC.

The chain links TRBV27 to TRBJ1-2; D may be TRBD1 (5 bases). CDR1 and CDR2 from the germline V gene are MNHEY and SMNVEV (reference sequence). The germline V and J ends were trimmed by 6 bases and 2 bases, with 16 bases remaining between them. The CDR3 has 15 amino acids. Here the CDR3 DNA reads TGTGCCAGCAGCCAAGGGGCAGGGAAGAACTATGGCTACACCTTC. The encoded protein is CASSQGAGKNYGYTF.

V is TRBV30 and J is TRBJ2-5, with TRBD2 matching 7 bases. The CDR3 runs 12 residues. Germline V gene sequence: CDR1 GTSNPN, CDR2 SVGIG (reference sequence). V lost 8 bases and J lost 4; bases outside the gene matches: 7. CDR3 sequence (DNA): TGTGCCCTAAGGCGGGAGTCAGAGACCCAGTACTTC. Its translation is CALRRESETQYF.

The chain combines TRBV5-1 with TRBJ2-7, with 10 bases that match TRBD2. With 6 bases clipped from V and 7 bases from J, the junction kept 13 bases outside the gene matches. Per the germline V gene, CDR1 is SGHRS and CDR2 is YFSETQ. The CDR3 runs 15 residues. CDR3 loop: CASKVLASGSIEQYF. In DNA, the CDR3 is TGCGCCAGCAAGGTCCTAGCTAGCGGGAGTATAGAGCAGTACTTC.

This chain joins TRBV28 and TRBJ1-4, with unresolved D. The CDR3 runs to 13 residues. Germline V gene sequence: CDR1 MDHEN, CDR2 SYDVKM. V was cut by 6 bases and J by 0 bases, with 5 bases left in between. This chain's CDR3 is CASRRATNEKLFF. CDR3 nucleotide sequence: TGTGCCAGCAGACGAGCAACTAATGAAAAACTGTTTTTT.

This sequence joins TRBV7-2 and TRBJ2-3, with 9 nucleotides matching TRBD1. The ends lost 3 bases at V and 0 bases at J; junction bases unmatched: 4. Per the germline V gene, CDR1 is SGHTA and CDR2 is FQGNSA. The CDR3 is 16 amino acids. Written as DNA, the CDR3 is TGTGCCAGCAGCTTGGGGACAGGGAGGAGCACAGATACGCAGTATTTT. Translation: CASSLGTGRSTDTQYF.

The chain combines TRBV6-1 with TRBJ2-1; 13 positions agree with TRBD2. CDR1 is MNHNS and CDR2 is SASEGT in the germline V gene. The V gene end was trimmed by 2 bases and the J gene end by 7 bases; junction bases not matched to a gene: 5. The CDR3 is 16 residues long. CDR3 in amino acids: CASSEPTSGRGNEQFF. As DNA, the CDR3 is TGTGCCAGCAGTGAACCAACTAGCGGGAGGGGAAATGAGCAGTTCTTC.

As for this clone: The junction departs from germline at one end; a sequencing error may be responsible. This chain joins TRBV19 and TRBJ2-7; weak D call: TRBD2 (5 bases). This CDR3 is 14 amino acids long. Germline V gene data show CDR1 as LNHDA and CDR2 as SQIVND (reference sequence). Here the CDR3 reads CSPDISRGNDEQYF. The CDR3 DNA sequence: TGCTCCCCGGATATATCCCGGGGAAACGACGAGCAGTACTTC. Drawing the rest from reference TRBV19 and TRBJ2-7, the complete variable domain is DGGITQSPKYLFRKEGQNVTLSCEQNLNHDAMYWYRQDPGQGLRLIYYSQIVNDFQKGDIAEGYSVSREKKESFPLTVTSAQKNPTAFYLCSPDISRGNDEQYFGPGTRLTVT.

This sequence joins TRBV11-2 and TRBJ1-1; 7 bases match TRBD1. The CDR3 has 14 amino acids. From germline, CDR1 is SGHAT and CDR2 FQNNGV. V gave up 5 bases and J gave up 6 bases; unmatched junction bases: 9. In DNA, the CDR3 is TGTGCCAGCAGCCGGAGCACAGGGGCGGCTGAAGCTTTCTTT. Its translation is CASSRSTGAAEAFF.

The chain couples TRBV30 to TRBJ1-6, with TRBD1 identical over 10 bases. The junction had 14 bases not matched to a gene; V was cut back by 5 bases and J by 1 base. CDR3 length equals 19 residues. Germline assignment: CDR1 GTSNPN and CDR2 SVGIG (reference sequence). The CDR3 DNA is TGTGCCTGGGGCGCGTTTCGCGGACAGGGGGGATCCTATAATTCACCCCTCCACTTT. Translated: CAWGAFRGQGGSYNSPLHF.

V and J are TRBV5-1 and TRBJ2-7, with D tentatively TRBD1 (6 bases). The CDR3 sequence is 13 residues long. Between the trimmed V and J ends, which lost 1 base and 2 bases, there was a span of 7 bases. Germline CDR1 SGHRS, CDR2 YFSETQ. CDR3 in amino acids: CASSLHRAYEQYF. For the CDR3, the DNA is TGCGCCAGCAGCTTGCACAGGGCCTACGAGCAGTACTTC. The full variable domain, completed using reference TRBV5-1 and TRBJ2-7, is KAGVTQTPRYLIKTRGQQVTLSCSPISGHRSVSWYQQTPGQGLQFLFEYFSETQRNKGNFPGRFSGRQFSNSRSEMNVSTLELGDSALYLCASSLHRAYEQYFGPGTRLTVT.

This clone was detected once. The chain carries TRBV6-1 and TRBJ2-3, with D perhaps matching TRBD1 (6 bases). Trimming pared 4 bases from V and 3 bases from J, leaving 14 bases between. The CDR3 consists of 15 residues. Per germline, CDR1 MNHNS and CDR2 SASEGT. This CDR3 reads CASSVARGSTDTQYF. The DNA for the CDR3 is TGTGCCAGCAGTGTTGCCAGGGGTTCGACAGATACGCAGTATTTT.

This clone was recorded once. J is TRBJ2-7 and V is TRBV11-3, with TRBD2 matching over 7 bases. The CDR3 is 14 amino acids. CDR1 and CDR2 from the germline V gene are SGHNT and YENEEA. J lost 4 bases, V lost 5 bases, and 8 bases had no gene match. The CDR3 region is CASSALSGSYEQYF. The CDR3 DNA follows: TGTGCCAGCAGCGCCCTTAGCGGGTCTTACGAGCAGTACTTC.

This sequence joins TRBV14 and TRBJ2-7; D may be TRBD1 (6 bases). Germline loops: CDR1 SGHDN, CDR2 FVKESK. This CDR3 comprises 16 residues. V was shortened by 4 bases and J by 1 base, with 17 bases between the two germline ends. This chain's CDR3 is CASSLRQGIGSYEQYF. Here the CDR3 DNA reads TGTGCCAGCAGCCTCCGCCAGGGGATAGGATCCTACGAGCAGTACTTC. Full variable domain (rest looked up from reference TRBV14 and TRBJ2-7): EAGVTQFPSHSVIEKGQTVTLRCDPISGHDNLYWYRRVMGKEIKFLLHFVKESKQDESGMPNNRFLAERTGGTYSTLKVQPAELEDSGVYFCASSLRQGIGSYEQYFGPGTRLTVT.